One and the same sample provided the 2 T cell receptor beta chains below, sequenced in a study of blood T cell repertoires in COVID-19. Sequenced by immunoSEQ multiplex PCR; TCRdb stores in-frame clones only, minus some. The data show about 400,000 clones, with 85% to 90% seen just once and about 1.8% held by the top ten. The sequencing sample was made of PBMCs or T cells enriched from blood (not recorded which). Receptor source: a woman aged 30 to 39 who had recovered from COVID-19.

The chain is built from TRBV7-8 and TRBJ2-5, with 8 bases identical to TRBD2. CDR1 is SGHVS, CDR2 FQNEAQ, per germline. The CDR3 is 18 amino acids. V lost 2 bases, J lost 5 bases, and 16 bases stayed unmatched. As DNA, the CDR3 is TGTGCCAGCAGCTTACTAGGCGGGAGGTCCTCCGCCGTGGAGACCCAGTACTTC. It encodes CASSLLGGRSSAVETQYF.

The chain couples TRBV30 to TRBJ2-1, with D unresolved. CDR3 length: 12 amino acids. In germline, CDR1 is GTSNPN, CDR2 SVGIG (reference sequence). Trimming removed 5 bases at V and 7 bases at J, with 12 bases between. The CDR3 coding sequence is TGTGCCTGGGGTCCCCGTCCGAATGAGCAGTTCTTC. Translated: CAWGPRPNEQFF.